This T cell receptor (beta chain) was observed in a study of T-cell memory formation after mild COVID-19. Trimming took off 6 bases at V and 2 bases at J, with 14 bases between the two ends. Germline V gene data show CDR1 as SNHLY and CDR2 as FYNNEI. The CDR3 runs to 15 residues. MiXCR was run by TCRdb on the 5' RACE reads, yielding one entry per CDR3 protein. Among around 29,000 distinct CDR3 sequences listed, more than 10% were seen once. This clonotype was recorded at least ten times. The receptor was isolated from an adult woman who had mild COVID-19 (a few samples of this study predate the infection). Cell type and time point are not known. The chain couples TRBV2 to TRBJ1-5; D is unclear. Sequenced material: PBMCs or a T cell subset sorted from them (not recorded which). Here the CDR3 DNA reads TGTGCCAGCAGCCCCCTGGGATCGGGCAATCAGCCCCAGCATTTT. This sequence encodes CASSPLGSGNQPQHF.